The next 25 T cell receptor beta chains were all read from a single sample in a study of Ad26.COV2.S vaccination and SARS-CoV-2 variants (dated by TCRdb to the early 2020s). Per the publication, the treatment or condition label means: roughly 18 received Ad26.COV2.S at low or high dose, single or two shots; 5 received placebo; per-sample allocation not given. Repertoires of vaccine and placebo recipients were sequenced from samples collected on day 63 after the first injection. Library construction relied on the immunoSEQ multiplex PCR assay. TCRdb holds this immuneACCESS table with in-frame rearrangements only. Some clones are missing; in checked studies, unresolved V genes explain under half, and the rest has no known cause. Across this sample there are around 300,000 clones, with approximately 90% seen only once. The biggest ten clones account for around 5.3% of the sample. Material: peripheral blood, obtained in a trial of Ad26.COV2.S vaccine versus placebo. Receptor source: a person aged 18-65 years who received the Ad26.COV2.S COVID-19 vaccine or a placebo.

The chain is built from TRBV29-1 and TRBJ1-1; D gene ambiguous. Looked up from germline, CDR1 is SQVTM and CDR2 is ANQGSEA. V was pared by 8 bases and J by 5 bases, with 18 bases between. The CDR3 has 13 amino acids. This CDR3 reads CSSARLFGTEAFF. Written as DNA, the CDR3 is TGCAGCTCCGCACGGCTGTTCGGGACTGAAGCTTTCTTT.

V is TRBV7-2 and J is TRBJ2-5; 7 nucleotides agree with TRBD2. Germline assignment: CDR1 SGHTA and CDR2 FQGNSA. The CDR3 covers 14 residues. The trim removed 4 bases at V and 2 bases at J, leaving 4 bases unmatched. CDR3 in amino acids: CASSWGGLQETQYF. The CDR3 DNA sequence: TGTGCCAGCAGCTGGGGGGGACTGCAAGAGACCCAGTACTTC.

This clone came up once. The V call is TRBV25-1, the J call TRBJ2-7, with 13 bases lining up with TRBD2. V lost 6 bases and J lost 5; bases outside the gene matches: 4. This CDR3 spans 14 amino acids. CDR1 is MGHDK, CDR2 SYGVNS, per germline. DNA of the CDR3: TGTGCCAGCAGCGGACTAGCGGGGGTCGACGAGCAGTACTTC. As protein: CASSGLAGVDEQYF.

Comments on this clone: One junction end disagrees with the germline gene, perhaps due to a read error. The chain carries TRBV19 and TRBJ2-1, with D possibly TRBD2 on 5 matching bases. Germline CDR1 is LNHDA and CDR2 is SQIVND (reference sequence). The CDR3 extends over 16 amino acids. CDR3 amino acids: CASSIGAGRAYNEQFF. The CDR3 coding sequence is TGTGCCAGTAGCATAGGCGCTGGGCGGGCGTACAATGAGCAGTTCTTC.

The chain recombines TRBV24-1 with TRBJ1-1; a possible D gene is TRBD1 (6 bases). The CDR3 length is 12 residues. The V gene's germline CDR1 is KGHDR and CDR2 SFDVKD. Between the trimmed V and J ends, which lost 4 bases and 8 bases, there was a span of 10 bases. The CDR3 sequence is CATSDRGQEAFF. CDR3 in DNA: TGTGCCACCAGTGACCGCGGACAGGAAGCTTTCTTT.

The gene calls are TRBV28 and TRBJ1-4, with D uncertain. The germline CDR1 and CDR2 sequences are MDHEN and SYDVKM. The CDR3 runs 13 residues. V lost 5 bases, J lost 5 bases, and 9 bases lay in between. The CDR3 nucleotides read TGTGCCAGCAGTCGAACAGAGAATGAAAAACTGTTTTTT. This encodes CASSRTENEKLFF.

This chain uses TRBV2 with TRBJ1-1, with TRBD1 as a possible D gene (6 bases). The CDR3 is 13 residues long. Germline V CDR1 and CDR2: SNHLY, FYNNEI. V was pared by 10 bases and J by 1 base, with 13 bases between. The CDR3 region has the DNA TGTGCCATCTCGGACAGCCAGAACACTGAAGCTTTCTTT. Translating gives CAISDSQNTEAFF.

This chain links TRBV7-8 with TRBJ2-7; the match to TRBD1 covers 8 bases. The CDR3 contains 15 residues. The trim removed 5 bases at V and 7 bases at J, leaving 13 bases unmatched. The germline CDR1 and CDR2 sequences are SGHVS and FQNEAQ. In nucleotides, the CDR3 is TGTGCCAGCAGCCTAAGGCAGGGGGCAGTGCGTGAGCAGTACTTC. Protein sequence: CASSLRQGAVREQYF.

This clone was detected once. The CDR3 loop is CASSLFRNYGYTF. CDR3 bases: TGTGCCAGCAGCTTGTTCCGTAACTATGGCTACACCTTC. The chain has TRBV5-5 and TRBJ1-2, with D hard to call. The CDR3 is 13 amino acids. Germline assignment: CDR1 SGHKS and CDR2 YYEKEE (reference sequence). The V gene lost 1 base and the J gene lost 1 base, with 5 bases spanning the gap.

The rearrangement uses TRBV4-1 and TRBJ1-1; D remains unclear. CDR1 MGHRA and CDR2 YSYEKL come from the germline V gene. This CDR3 region has 15 residues. V lost 4 bases to trimming and J lost 0 bases, with 12 bases between them. CDR3 protein: CASSRTRGLNTEAFF. Here the CDR3 DNA reads TGCGCCAGCAGCCGAACCCGAGGACTGAACACTGAAGCTTTCTTT.

V is TRBV5-6 and J is TRBJ2-3, with D possibly matching TRBD1 (5 bases). This CDR3 region has 15 residues. Trimming shortened V by 6 bases and J by 0 bases, and 14 bases separated the two germline ends. From germline, CDR1 is SGHDT and CDR2 YYEEEE. CDR3 in DNA: TGTGCCAGCACCTCCCCAGGGCATAGCACAGATACGCAGTATTTT. As protein: CASTSPGHSTDTQYF.

CDR3 sequence: CAGGRTSNEETQYF. In DNA, the CDR3 is TGTGCCGGGGGCAGGACTAGCAATGAGGAGACCCAGTACTTC. The V gene is TRBV2, the J gene TRBJ2-5, with 8 nucleotides matching TRBD2. V lost 11 bases and J lost 5; bases outside the gene matches: 13. Germline CDR1 is SNHLY and CDR2 is FYNNEI. CDR3 length equals 14 residues.

The rearrangement links TRBV19 to TRBJ1-4; D call uncertain. The CDR3 loop spans 12 amino acids. The ends were cut back, 6 bases at V and 7 bases at J, with 9 bases in the middle. Germline V gives CDR1 LNHDA, CDR2 SQIVND (reference sequence). CDR3 bases: TGTGCCAGTAGATCCGAGGGTGAAAAACTGTTTTTT. As protein: CASRSEGEKLFF.

This clone was recorded once. In DNA form, the CDR3 reads TGTGCCAGCAGCAGGTTAGCGGGCGCGAACACCGGGGAGCTGTTTTTT. Translating it yields CASSRLAGANTGELFF. V usage is TRBV9 and J usage is TRBJ2-2, with TRBD2 identical over 7 bases. The CDR3 sequence is 16 residues long. V was pared by 4 bases and J by 0 bases, with 6 bases of the junction left unmatched. Germline CDR1 is SGDLS and CDR2 is YYNGEE.

This clone came up once. The chain joins TRBV12-3 or TRBV12-4 to TRBJ2-5; the D is unclear. The CDR3 has 12 amino acids. V was clipped by 6 bases and J by 5 bases, with 10 bases between them. CDR3 bases: TGTGCCAGCAGATATGGTTTGGAGACCCAGTACTTC. Protein product: CASRYGLETQYF.

Only one count was recorded for this clone. The genes are TRBV11-2 and TRBJ2-1, with a weak D call TRBD1 (6 bases). The germline CDR1 and CDR2 sequences are SGHAT and FQNNGV. The CDR3 has 15 amino acids. Trimming stripped 2 bases from V and 5 bases from J, with 13 bases between. In nucleotides, the CDR3 is TGTGCCAGCAGCTTAAGCTCAGGGGTCGACAATGAGCAGTTCTTC. Its translation: CASSLSSGVDNEQFF.

This clone was seen a handful of times. V usage is TRBV28 and J usage is TRBJ2-2; 9 nucleotides agree with TRBD1. CDR1 and CDR2 from the germline V gene are MDHEN and SYDVKM. The trim removed 5 bases at V and 4 bases at J, leaving 5 bases unmatched. There are 15 residues in the CDR3. The CDR3 protein is CASSGRTGATGELFF. As DNA, the CDR3 is TGTGCCAGCAGTGGCCGGACAGGGGCCACCGGGGAGCTGTTTTTT. Using reference TRBV28 and TRBJ2-2 for the parts outside the CDR3, the full variable domain is DVKVTQSSRYLVKRTGEKVFLECVQDMDHENMFWYRQDPGLGLRLIYFSYDVKMKEKGDIPEGYSVSREKKERFSLILESASTNQTSMYLCASSGRTGATGELFFGEGSRLTVL.

The CDR3 DNA sequence: TGTGCCAGCAGTGAAGGGACAGCGACCTACGAGCAGTACTTC. Encoded protein: CASSEGTATYEQYF. This chain uses TRBV6-1 with TRBJ2-7; a weak D match, TRBD1 (6 bases). Germline V gene lookup returns CDR1 MNHNS and CDR2 SASEGT. Trimming shortened V by 1 base and J by 2 bases, and 9 bases separated the two germline ends. There are 14 residues in the CDR3.

V is TRBV7-8 and J is TRBJ2-5; unclear D gene. Germline loops: CDR1 SGHVS, CDR2 FQNEAQ. The CDR3 sequence is 14 residues long. With 3 bases removed from V and 2 bases from J, the gap between germline ends came to 10 bases. The CDR3 protein is CASSFREPQETQYF. Here the CDR3 DNA reads TGTGCCAGCAGCTTTAGAGAGCCGCAAGAGACCCAGTACTTC.

V and J are TRBV9 and TRBJ2-2; TRBD2 aligns across 7 bases. CDR1 is SGDLS and CDR2 is YYNGEE in the germline V gene. J gave up 6 bases and V 3 bases, and 5 bases lay outside the gene matches. The CDR3 has 14 amino acids. CDR3 bases: TGTGCCAGCAGCGGAACACTAGCGCCCGGGGAGCTGTTTTTT. The encoded protein is CASSGTLAPGELFF.

The gene calls are TRBV9 and TRBJ2-3; TRBD1 might be the D (6 bases). The germline CDR1 and CDR2 sequences are SGDLS and YYNGEE. Trimming took off 7 bases at V and 1 base at J, with 16 bases between the two ends. The CDR3 extends over 15 amino acids. DNA for the CDR3: TGTGCCAGCGGATACAGGGACCACGGCACAGATACGCAGTATTTT. Translating it yields CASGYRDHGTDTQYF.

The chain is built from TRBV5-1 and TRBJ2-7, with D possibly called TRBD1 or TRBD2 (5 bases each). Trimming took off 4 bases at V and 1 base at J, with 12 bases between the two ends. The CDR3 has 14 residues. Germline V gene data show CDR1 as SGHRS and CDR2 as YFSETQ. The CDR3 nucleotides are TGCGCCAGCAGCGAGGGACCGGGATCCTACGAGCAGTACTTC. Protein: CASSEGPGSYEQYF.

The rearrangement uses TRBV11-2 and TRBJ1-2, with 7 bases fitting TRBD1. This CDR3 spans 16 amino acids. V lost 0 bases, J lost 5 bases, and 9 bases stayed unmatched. Germline V lookup: CDR1 SGHAT, CDR2 FQNNGV. The CDR3 bases are TGTGCCAGCAGCTTAGATTCGGAGACAGGGCTATATGGCTACACCTTC. The encoded protein is CASSLDSETGLYGYTF.

This chain uses TRBV19 with TRBJ2-2; TRBD1 matches 9 bases. Trimming took 1 base from V and 3 from J; bases not matched to a gene: 0. The germline V gene has CDR1 LNHDA and CDR2 SQIVND (reference sequence). The CDR3 consists of 15 residues. As DNA, the CDR3 is TGTGCCAGTAGTATAGGGGACAGGGACACCGGGGAGCTGTTTTTT. Residues: CASSIGDRDTGELFF.

This sequence joins TRBV6-6 and TRBJ1-5, with D perhaps matching TRBD1 (5 bases). Trimming took off 2 bases at V and 1 base at J, with 12 bases between the two ends. CDR1 and CDR2 from the germline V gene are MNHNY and SVGAGI (reference sequence). CDR3 length: 16 amino acids. The CDR3 DNA is TGTGCCAGCAGTTACCTTACCCAGGGCAGCAATCAGCCCCAGCATTTT. Translating it yields CASSYLTQGSNQPQHF.